A selection of T cell receptor beta chains follows, all from one sample in a study of cytomegalovirus exposure and HLA in healthy donors. Here immunoSEQ multiplex PCR was the method, and the copy in TCRdb shows in-frame clones only, minus some. The table includes about 170,000 clones, 85% detected once. The source material was PBMCs. The source is a man aged 18 to 30 in good health and CMV-seropositive. CDR3s include the opening cysteine and the closing phenylalanine or tryptophan. D genes are given only for firm matches. Some rows mark clone size as missing; the rest say once, few, many or name a class of expanded clone.

>TRBV10-1|.|.|TRBJ2-1
CASSYKGRGSYNEQFF
TGCGCCAGCAGTTACAAGGGGCGGGGCTCCTACAATGAGCAGTTCTTC
>TRBV29-1|.|once|TRBJ1-1
CSVGGGQGNTEAFF
TGCAGCGTTGGGGGTGGGCAGGGTAACACTGAAGCTTTCTTT
>TRBV7-9|.|.|TRBJ1-5
CASSSRGNQPQHF
TGTGCCAGCAGCTCACGGGGGAATCAGCCCCAGCATTTT
>TRBV5-1|.|.|TRBJ1-1
CASSLGGSGGKNTEAFF
TGCGCCAGCAGCTTGGGGGGATCGGGGGGAAAAAACACTGAAGCTTTCTTT
>TRBV25-1|.|once|TRBJ2-7
CASSDPGSSYEQYF
TGTGCCAGCAGTGACCCGGGGAGCTCCTACGAGCAGTACTTC
>TRBV7-9|TRBD2|.|TRBJ2-3
CASSLDLRGGTDTQYF
TGTGCCAGCAGCCTGGACCTACGGGGGGGCACAGATACGCAGTATTTT
>TRBV10-3|.|few|TRBJ2-7
CAISDPGEGQYF
TGTGCCATCAGTGATCCGGGGGAAGGGCAGTACTTC
>TRBV12-5|.|.|TRBJ1-1
CASAHTTDHTEAFF
TGTGCTAGTGCCCACACGACAGACCACACTGAAGCTTTCTTT
>TRBV7-2|TRBD1|few|TRBJ1-1
CASSFTTGTGSEAFF
TGTGCCAGCAGCTTTACCACCGGGACAGGGAGTGAAGCTTTCTTT
>TRBV5-1|.|once|TRBJ1-2
CASSPDSDRGYTF
TGCGCCAGCAGCCCAGACTCTGATCGTGGCTACACCTTC
>TRBV27|.|.|TRBJ1-2
CASSLPQGTRGGYTF
TGTGCCAGCAGTTTACCCCAAGGGACAAGGGGTGGCTACACCTTC
>TRBV7-2|.|.|TRBJ2-1
CASSGGGGYNEQFF
TGTGCCAGCAGCGGCGGGGGCGGTTACAATGAGCAGTTCTTC
>TRBV4-1|TRBD1|.|TRBJ1-1
CASSQDGWTGRAFF
TGCGCCAGCAGCCAAGATGGGTGGACAGGGCGGGCTTTCTTT
>TRBV6-6|.|.|TRBJ1-2
CASSPWAFYGYTF
TGTGCCAGCAGTCCTTGGGCCTTCTATGGCTACACCTTC
>TRBV7-2|.|.|TRBJ2-7
CASGESSYEQYF
TGTGCCAGCGGAGAAAGCTCCTACGAGCAGTACTTC
>TRBV19|TRBD1|.|TRBJ1-1
CASSMSIFGQGTRNTEAFF
TGTGCCAGTAGTATGTCGATCTTCGGACAGGGGACGAGGAACACTGAAGCTTTCTTT
>TRBV2|TRBD2|few|TRBJ2-7
CASSVTFGLAGGEDEQYF
TGTGCCAGCAGTGTGACATTTGGACTAGCGGGGGGGGAAGACGAGCAGTACTTC
>TRBV11-3|TRBD1|.|TRBJ2-7
CASSLGTGIYEQYF
TGTGCCAGCAGCCTCGGGACAGGGATATACGAGCAGTACTTC
>TRBV15|.|.|TRBJ2-1
CATSRAEGGDPHEQFF
TGTGCCACCAGCAGAGCGGAGGGGGGGGACCCTCATGAGCAGTTCTTC
>TRBV18|TRBD1|.|TRBJ1-2
CASYSGQLPNYGYTF
TGTGCCAGCTACTCGGGACAGCTCCCTAACTATGGCTACACCTTC
>TRBV4-3|TRBD1|.|TRBJ1-6
CASSPGANTGGESFSYNSPLHF
TGCGCCAGCAGCCCGGGAGCAAATACAGGGGGTGAATCTTTCTCCTATAATTCACCCCTCCACTTT
>TRBV6-5|.|once|TRBJ2-2
CASSYGPNTGELFF
TGTGCCAGCAGTTACGGGCCGAACACCGGGGAGCTGTTTTTT
>TRBV5-1|TRBD1|.|TRBJ2-7
CASSAGTGGGEQYF
TGCGCCAGCAGCGCCGGGACAGGGGGTGGGGAGCAGTACTTC
>TRBV16|TRBD1|.|TRBJ1-4
CASSVSRGLSNEKLFF
TGTGCCAGCAGCGTGAGCAGGGGGCTTTCTAATGAAAAACTGTTTTTT
>TRBV2|.|.|TRBJ2-7
CASSEGTVLYEQYF
TGTGCCAGCAGTGAAGGGACAGTGCTTTACGAGCAGTACTTC
>TRBV10-3|TRBD1|.|TRBJ1-1
CASGQGAATEAFF
TGTGCCAGCGGACAGGGGGCGGCGACTGAAGCTTTCTTT
>TRBV6-5|TRBD1|few|TRBJ2-7
CASSPQGAGPYEQYF
TGTGCCAGCAGTCCGCAGGGGGCAGGACCCTACGAGCAGTACTTC
>TRBV7-8|TRBD1|.|TRBJ2-7
CASSSVSTGAGYEQYF
TGTGCCAGCAGCTCCGTTTCCACAGGGGCCGGCTACGAGCAGTACTTC
>TRBV6-1|.|.|TRBJ1-1
CASSDYRVNTEAFF
TGTGCCAGCAGTGATTACAGGGTGAACACTGAAGCTTTCTTT
>TRBV4-3|TRBD2|.|TRBJ2-2
CASSQDTPIAGNAGELFF
TGCGCCAGCAGCCAAGATACACCAATAGCGGGGAACGCCGGGGAGCTGTTTTTT
>TRBV4-3|.|.|TRBJ1-3
CASSQESSVSGNTIYF
TGCGCCAGCAGCCAAGAATCGTCAGTGTCAGGAAACACCATATATTTT
>TRBV18|TRBD1|few|TRBJ1-1
CASSPQGQLNTEAFF
TGTGCCAGCTCACCCCAGGGACAGCTGAACACTGAAGCTTTCTTT
>TRBV6-6|TRBD2|.|TRBJ2-1
CASSYLGLAGGSEQFF
TGTGCCAGCAGTTACCTCGGACTAGCGGGGGGCAGTGAGCAGTTCTTC
>TRBV25-1|TRBD1|.|TRBJ2-7
CASSEYRTGGAEQYF
TGTGCCAGCAGTGAATACAGGACAGGGGGCGCGGAACAGTACTTC
>TRBV14|TRBD1|once|TRBJ2-1
CASSPTGTGHEQFF
TGTGCCAGCAGCCCGACGGGGACAGGGCATGAGCAGTTCTTC
>TRBV6-5|TRBD1|.|TRBJ2-5
CASSFSRDRKETQYF
TGTGCCAGCAGTTTTAGCCGGGACAGAAAAGAGACCCAGTACTTC
>TRBV2|TRBD1|.|TRBJ1-5
CASSRGQGSTNQPQHF
TGTGCCAGCAGCCGTGGACAGGGGTCTACCAATCAGCCCCAGCATTTT
>TRBV19|.|.|TRBJ1-2
CASSIGGWNYGYTF
TGTGCCAGTAGTATCGGAGGGTGGAACTATGGCTACACCTTC
>TRBV7-2|.|.|TRBJ2-5
CASSLVSGETQYF
TGTGCCAGCAGCTTAGTCTCAGGGGAGACCCAGTACTTC
>TRBV9|TRBD2|.|TRBJ2-1
CASSEGRGVDNEQFF
TGTGCCAGCAGCGAGGGGCGGGGGGTGGATAATGAGCAGTTCTTC
>TRBV6-5|TRBD1|.|TRBJ1-1
CASSGTGGNTEAFF
TGTGCCAGCAGTGGGACAGGGGGCAACACTGAAGCTTTCTTT
>TRBV6-5|TRBD1|.|TRBJ1-3
CASRRQGSGGNTIYF
TGTGCCAGCAGAAGACAGGGAAGTGGTGGAAACACCATATATTTT
>TRBV7-3|.|.|TRBJ2-5
CASSFGLWADSIGETQYF
TGTGCCAGCAGCTTCGGGTTGTGGGCCGACAGCATTGGGGAGACCCAGTACTTC
>TRBV25-1|TRBD1|.|TRBJ1-1
CASSVQGVTEAFF
TGTGCCAGCAGTGTACAGGGGGTCACTGAAGCTTTCTTT
>TRBV6-5|TRBD1|.|TRBJ2-3
CASSPGRGGADTQYF
TGTGCCAGCAGCCCCGGTAGAGGGGGCGCAGATACGCAGTATTTT
>TRBV6-1|TRBD1|few|TRBJ2-2
CATRTGGFTGELFF
TGTGCCACCAGGACAGGGGGCTTCACCGGGGAGCTGTTTTTT
>TRBV2|.|.|TRBJ2-5
CASRGLQETQYF
TGTGCCAGCCGAGGACTACAAGAGACCCAGTACTTC
>TRBV7-3|.|.|TRBJ2-5
CASSLLSGGTQYF
TGTGCCAGCAGCTTACTAAGTGGTGGGACCCAGTACTTC
>TRBV6-6|.|.|TRBJ2-7
CASTRGGAPSYEQYF
TGTGCCAGTACCCGTGGGGGGGCCCCCTCCTACGAGCAGTACTTC
>TRBV7-2|.|.|TRBJ2-3
CASSLPGVGMDTQYF
TGTGCCAGCAGCTTACCGGGGGTAGGAATGGATACGCAGTATTTT
>TRBV4-2|.|.|TRBJ2-1
CASSQAFTGSEQFF
TGTGCCAGCAGCCAGGCATTCACCGGGAGCGAGCAGTTCTTC
>TRBV4-1|TRBD1|.|TRBJ2-3
CASSQADRDGDTQYF
TGCGCCAGCAGCCAGGCTGACAGGGATGGGGATACGCAGTATTTT
>TRBV5-5|.|few|TRBJ1-5
CASTSTPGSNQPQHF
TGTGCCAGCACCTCGACACCGGGGAGCAATCAGCCCCAGCATTTT
>TRBV18|TRBD2|.|TRBJ2-1
CASSPRAISSGGVQEQFF
TGTGCCAGCTCACCAAGGGCAATTTCTAGCGGGGGTGTTCAGGAGCAGTTCTTC